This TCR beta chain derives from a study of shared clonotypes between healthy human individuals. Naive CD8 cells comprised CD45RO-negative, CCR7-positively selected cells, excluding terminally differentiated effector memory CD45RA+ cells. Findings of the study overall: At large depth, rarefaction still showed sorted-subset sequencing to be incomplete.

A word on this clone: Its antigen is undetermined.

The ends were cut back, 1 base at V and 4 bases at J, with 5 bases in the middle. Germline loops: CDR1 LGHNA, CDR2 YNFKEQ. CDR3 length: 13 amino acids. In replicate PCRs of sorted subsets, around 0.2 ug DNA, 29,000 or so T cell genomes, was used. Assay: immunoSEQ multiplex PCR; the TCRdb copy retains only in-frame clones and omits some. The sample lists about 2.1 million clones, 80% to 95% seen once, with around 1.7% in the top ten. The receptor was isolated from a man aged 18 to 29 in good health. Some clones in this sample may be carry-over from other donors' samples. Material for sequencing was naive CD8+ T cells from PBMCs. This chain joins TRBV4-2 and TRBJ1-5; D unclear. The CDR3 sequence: CASSQVPNQPQHF. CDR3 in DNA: TGTGCCAGCAGCCAAGTACCAAATCAGCCCCAGCATTTT.